The 31 T cell receptor beta chains in this list originate from one sample, sequenced in a study of blood T cell repertoires in COVID-19. TCRdb keeps only in-frame clones here, not all; method: immunoSEQ multiplex PCR. Among about 20,000 clones listed, about four fifths were seen once. The specimen sequenced was peripheral blood. The receptors shown here come from an elderly man with acute or convalescent COVID-19.

The chain combines TRBV19 with TRBJ2-5; 8 positions match TRBD2. The germline gives CDR1 LNHDA, CDR2 SQIVND (reference sequence). CDR3 size: 15 residues. The ends lost 1 base at V and 4 bases at J; junction bases unmatched: 5. The CDR3 DNA follows: TGTGCCAGTAGTATAGGAGCGGGAGCCTTAGAGACCCAGTACTTC. This translates into CASSIGAGALETQYF.

The chain joins TRBV9 to TRBJ2-5, with D perhaps TRBD2 (5 bases). V was shortened by 7 bases and J by 4 bases, with 17 bases between the two germline ends. CDR1 and CDR2 from the germline V gene are SGDLS and YYNGEE. The CDR3 covers 14 residues. Here the CDR3 DNA reads TGTGCCAGCGCCGGAGGTGGAGTTCGAGAGACCCAGTACTTC. Protein: CASAGGGVRETQYF.

This clone was detected only a few times. The rearrangement links TRBV4-3 to TRBJ2-5; TRBD2 aligns across 10 bases. Germline-derived CDR1 and CDR2 are LGHNA and YSLEER. The CDR3 is 18 residues long. The V segment lost 3 bases and the J segment 0 bases; nucleotides outside the gene matches: 10. For the CDR3, the DNA is TGCGCCAGCAGCCAGCAGGGCGTAGCGGGAGGCTACCAAGAGACCCAGTACTTC. This translates into CASSQQGVAGGYQETQYF.

The genes are TRBV7-3 and TRBJ2-1; D not resolved. Germline loops: CDR1 SGHTA, CDR2 FQGTGA. Trimming left V 4 bases short and J 1 base short, with 5 bases between. This CDR3 contains 13 residues. The CDR3 is CASSSGSYNEQFF. The CDR3, as DNA: TGTGCCAGCAGCTCCGGGTCCTACAATGAGCAGTTCTTC.

This chain joins TRBV10-3 and TRBJ2-7; TRBD1 matches 10 bases. Germline V gene sequence: CDR1 ENHRY, CDR2 SYGVKD. The CDR3 extends over 14 amino acids. V dropped 5 bases and J dropped 7; count of bases not matched to a gene: 8. CDR3 coding DNA: TGTGCCATCAGTACGACAGGGGGCTCGTGGGAGCAGTACTTC. The encoded protein is CAISTTGGSWEQYF.

This clone was found a few times. V usage is TRBV30 and J usage is TRBJ1-6; a weak D match, TRBD1 (5 bases). Germline V lookup: CDR1 GTSNPN, CDR2 SVGIG (reference sequence). The CDR3 is made up of 12 amino acids. Trimming pared 1 base from V and 10 bases from J, leaving 8 bases between. CDR3 DNA sequence: TGTGCCTGGAGTGAACAGGACTCACCCCTCCACTTT. As protein: CAWSEQDSPLHF.

This clone was seen more than once but under ten times. V gene TRBV14 combines with J gene TRBJ1-1, with TRBD1 as a possible D gene (6 bases). V lost 1 base and J 0 bases, leaving 12 bases between the germline ends. CDR1 is SGHDN, CDR2 FVKESK, per germline. The CDR3 sequence is 16 residues long. This CDR3 reads CASSQGGRGMNTEAFF. Here the CDR3 DNA reads TGTGCCAGCAGCCAAGGGGGCAGGGGTATGAACACTGAAGCTTTCTTT.

This chain uses TRBV12-3 or TRBV12-4 with TRBJ1-1; no definite D call. V lost 8 bases, J lost 0 bases, and 10 bases lay in between. This CDR3 is 13 amino acids long. CDR3 protein: CASQRRMNTEAFF. The CDR3 DNA follows: TGTGCCAGCCAGCGTCGGATGAACACTGAAGCTTTCTTT.

The chain combines TRBV28 with TRBJ2-2; TRBD2 matches at 8 bases. The germline V gene has CDR1 MDHEN and CDR2 SYDVKM. The V and J ends lost 7 bases and 5 bases, in that order; junction bases with no gene match: 3. The CDR3 is 13 amino acids. DNA of the CDR3: TGTGCCAGCATTAGCGGGGCAACCGGGGAGCTGTTTTTT. Protein sequence: CASISGATGELFF. Filled out from reference TRBV28 and TRBJ2-2, the complete variable domain reads DVKVTQSSRYLVKRTGEKVFLECVQDMDHENMFWYRQDPGLGLRLIYFSYDVKMKEKGDIPEGYSVSREKKERFSLILESASTNQTSMYLCASISGATGELFFGEGSRLTVL.

DNA of the CDR3: TGTGCCTGGAGTGTATCGGGAAAAATTCATTCACCCCTCCACTTT. It is translated as CAWSVSGKIHSPLHF. The chain has TRBV30 and TRBJ1-6; unclear D gene. Per the germline V gene, CDR1 is GTSNPN and CDR2 is SVGIG (reference sequence). V lost 0 bases and J 8 bases, leaving 14 bases between the germline ends. The CDR3 spans 15 residues.

This chain connects TRBV7-3 to TRBJ1-5, with no clear D. Deletions cut 2 bases from V and 2 bases from J, with 4 bases between. In germline, CDR1 is SGHTA, CDR2 FQGTGA. The CDR3 sequence is 13 residues long. The DNA of the CDR3 is TGTGCCAGCAGCTTACAGGGCAATCAGCCCCAGCATTTT. The encoded protein is CASSLQGNQPQHF.

The chain combines TRBV25-1 with TRBJ2-1; possible D gene TRBD2, 6 bases. CDR1 MGHDK and CDR2 SYGVNS come from the germline V gene. The CDR3 runs to 14 residues. V lost 3 bases and J 1 base, leaving 7 bases between the germline ends. The CDR3 coding sequence is TGTGCCAGCAGTGACGGGGGTTCCTACAATGAGCAGTTCTTC. Its translation is CASSDGGSYNEQFF.

V is TRBV9 and J is TRBJ1-2; the D is unclear. Deletions cut 0 bases from V and 8 bases from J, with 14 bases between. Germline V gene lookup returns CDR1 SGDLS and CDR2 YYNGEE. The CDR3 covers 14 residues. The CDR3 region has the DNA TGTGCCAGCAGCGTAGGGCGGGCAGGAGGAGGCTACACCTTC. This sequence encodes CASSVGRAGGGYTF.

The chain links TRBV6-4 to TRBJ2-5; 10 positions match TRBD1. Trimming took 2 bases from V and 6 from J; bases not matched to a gene: 9. This CDR3 is built from 16 residues. Germline V gene data show CDR1 as MRHNA and CDR2 as SNTAGT. CDR3 loop: CASSDGGTGADKTQYF. The CDR3 DNA follows: TGTGCCAGCAGTGACGGGGGGACAGGGGCAGATAAGACCCAGTACTTC.

The CDR3 here is CASSFRTSGSFSSYNEQFF. CDR3 in DNA: TGTGCCAGCAGCTTCAGGACTAGCGGGAGCTTCTCCTCCTACAATGAGCAGTTCTTC. The chain recombines TRBV7-8 with TRBJ2-1, with 13 bases that match TRBD2. This CDR3 spans 19 amino acids. With 3 bases clipped from V and 0 bases from J, the junction kept 8 bases outside the gene matches. Germline loops: CDR1 SGHVS, CDR2 FQNEAQ.

The gene calls are TRBV7-9 and TRBJ2-2; 13 bases line up with TRBD2. The CDR3 has 16 amino acids. The germline gives CDR1 SEHNR, CDR2 FQNEAQ (reference sequence). After removal of 2 bases from V and 6 bases from J, the junction contained 3 bases not matched to a gene. The CDR3 DNA sequence: TGTGCCAGCAGCTTACGCGGACTAGCGGGGGCCGGGGAGCTGTTTTTT. Its translation: CASSLRGLAGAGELFF.

This clone has a single count. The CDR3 nucleotides are TGTGCCTGGAGGGGGCCGAGCTATGGCTACACCTTC. Protein sequence: CAWRGPSYGYTF. The V gene is TRBV30, the J gene TRBJ1-2, with D tentatively TRBD1 (5 bases). This CDR3 has 12 amino acids. The ends were cut back, 3 bases at V and 4 bases at J, with 9 bases in the middle. CDR1 and CDR2 (germline): GTSNPN, SVGIG (reference sequence).

The chain joins TRBV6-5 to TRBJ1-1; weak D call: TRBD1 (5 bases). V lost 0 bases and J 5 bases, leaving 10 bases between the germline ends. The CDR3 runs to 14 residues. Germline values: CDR1 MNHEY, CDR2 SVGAGI. The CDR3 nucleotides are TGTGCCAGCAGTTACTCAGGGGCGAGGACTGAAGCTTTCTTT. Translation gives CASSYSGARTEAFF.

The sample holds a few counts of this clone. The chain combines TRBV30 with TRBJ1-1, with TRBD1 as a possible D gene (5 bases). The CDR3 has 13 amino acids. Germline CDR1 GTSNPN, CDR2 SVGIG (reference sequence). Between the trimmed V and J ends, which lost 4 bases and 7 bases, there was a span of 16 bases. The CDR3 DNA is TGTGCCTGGATCTCCTGGCAGGGTGGTGAAGCTTTCTTT. Protein sequence: CAWISWQGGEAFF. The whole variable domain, filled in from reference TRBV30 and TRBJ1-1, reads SQTIHQWPATLVQPVGSPLSLECTVEGTSNPNLYWYRQAAGRGLQLLFYSVGIGQISSEVPQNLSASRPQDRQFILSSKKLLLSDSGFYLCAWISWQGGEAFFGQGTRLTVV.

The chain joins TRBV6-2 or TRBV6-3 to TRBJ2-6; TRBD2 aligns across 12 bases. Germline V gene lookup returns CDR1 MNHEY and CDR2 SVGEGT. The junction had 8 bases not matched to a gene; V was cut back by 6 bases and J by 2 bases. The length of the CDR3 is 18 residues. The CDR3 is CASSSPSGRATGANVLTF. The CDR3 nucleotides are TGTGCCAGCAGCAGTCCTAGCGGGAGGGCCACTGGGGCCAACGTCCTGACTTTC.

The genes are TRBV7-2 and TRBJ2-2; 7 bases fit TRBD2. Looked up from germline, CDR1 is SGHTA and CDR2 is FQGNSA. This CDR3 region has 14 residues. With 5 bases clipped from V and 2 bases from J, the junction kept 2 bases outside the gene matches. The CDR3 sequence is CASSRDYNTGELFF. CDR3 nucleotide sequence: TGTGCCAGCAGCCGGGACTACAACACCGGGGAGCTGTTTTTT.

This clone was seen a handful of times. The chain recombines TRBV5-1 with TRBJ2-5; 9 nucleotides match TRBD1. The CDR3 sequence is 14 residues long. The trim removed 5 bases at V and 2 bases at J, leaving 4 bases unmatched. The V gene's germline CDR1 is SGHRS and CDR2 YFSETQ. CDR3 region: CASRIQGAQETQYF. CDR3 DNA sequence: TGCGCCAGCAGAATACAGGGGGCTCAAGAGACCCAGTACTTC. Full variable domain (remainder filled in from reference TRBV5-1 and TRBJ2-5): KAGVTQTPRYLIKTRGQQVTLSCSPISGHRSVSWYQQTPGQGLQFLFEYFSETQRNKGNFPGRFSGRQFSNSRSEMNVSTLELGDSALYLCASRIQGAQETQYFGPGTRLLVL.

The chain recombines TRBV6-1 with TRBJ1-4; no definite D call. Germline CDR1 MNHNS, CDR2 SASEGT. Trimming removed 2 bases at V and 1 base at J, with 8 bases between. This CDR3 comprises 15 residues. For the CDR3, the DNA is TGTGCCAGCAGTGAATCGCACAGAACTAATGAAAAACTGTTTTTT. This sequence encodes CASSESHRTNEKLFF.

This chain connects TRBV27 to TRBJ1-6; the D gene is possibly TRBD1 (5 bases). Between the trimmed V and J ends, which lost 0 bases and 4 bases, there was a span of 10 bases. The CDR3 has 16 residues. Germline CDR1 and CDR2: MNHEY and SMNVEV (reference sequence). CDR3: CASSLSRTHYNSPLHF. CDR3 bases: TGTGCCAGCAGTTTATCCCGGACACATTATAATTCACCCCTCCACTTT.

V gene TRBV7-3 combines with J gene TRBJ2-3; unclear D gene. From germline, CDR1 is SGHTA and CDR2 FQGTGA. Trimming removed 0 bases at V and 1 base at J, with 5 bases between. This CDR3 is 14 amino acids long. The chain's CDR3 is CASSLTAGTDTQYF. The CDR3 nucleotides read TGTGCCAGCAGCTTAACGGCGGGCACAGATACGCAGTATTTT.

The chain joins TRBV12-3 or TRBV12-4 to TRBJ2-5; D ambiguous. With 1 base removed from V and 1 base from J, the gap between germline ends came to 4 bases. This CDR3 spans 13 amino acids. In DNA form, the CDR3 reads TGTGCCAGCAGTTTAGGCAGCCAAGAGACCCAGTACTTC. Translated, it gives CASSLGSQETQYF.

The V gene is TRBV27, the J gene TRBJ2-7, with TRBD1 as a possible D gene (6 bases). The CDR3 contains 17 residues. Trimming stripped 5 bases from V and 3 bases from J, with 23 bases between. From germline, CDR1 is MNHEY and CDR2 SMNVEV (reference sequence). As DNA, the CDR3 is TGTGCCAGCAGTACCCAACAATATACAGGGATGAACTACGAGCAGTACTTC. It codes for CASSTQQYTGMNYEQYF.

This clone was seen more than once but under ten times. V usage is TRBV3-1 (or the pseudogene TRBV3-2) and J usage is TRBJ2-5; perhaps TRBD1 as D (6 bases). CDR3 length: 14 amino acids. V was trimmed by 4 bases and J by 2 bases, leaving 11 bases between them. Germline CDR1 LGHDT, CDR2 YNNKEL (reference sequence). This CDR3 is CASSPYGQQETQYF. The CDR3 bases are TGTGCCAGCAGCCCTTACGGACAGCAAGAGACCCAGTACTTC.

This sequence joins TRBV21-1 and TRBJ2-6; the table's TRBD1 call for D was not verified on the DNA. TRBV21-1 counts as a pseudogene. CDR3 size: 18 residues. CDR3 protein: CASYDRGRTGVGANVLTF. As DNA, the CDR3 is TGTGCCAGCTACGACAGGGGAAGGACAGGCGTTGGGGCCAACGTCCTGACTTTC.

This clone appeared once. One end of the junction fails to match germline, which may point to a read error. This sample also contains other DNA sequences that code for the same CDR3. J is TRBJ2-7 and V is TRBV6-2 or TRBV6-3; possibly TRBD1 for D (5 bases). The germline gives CDR1 MNHEY, CDR2 SVGEGT. CDR3 length equals 13 residues. The CDR3 DNA sequence: TGCGCCAGCAGTTACGACAGACCCTACGAGCAGTACTTC. This encodes CASSYDRPYEQYF.

The count of this clone is one. CDR3 bases: TGTGCCACCAGCGAAAAGAGGATCAGCGGGAGTTCCCGCGAGACCCAGTACTTC. Encoded protein: CATSEKRISGSSRETQYF. The V call is TRBV15, the J call TRBJ2-5, with TRBD2 matching over 8 bases. Trimming cost V 5 bases and J 5 bases; bases outside gene matches: 19. CDR3 length equals 18 residues. CDR1 and CDR2 (germline): LNHNV, YYDKDF (reference sequence). Supplemented by reference TRBV15 and TRBJ2-5, the full variable domain reads DAMVIQNPRYQVTQFGKPVTLSCSQTLNHNVMYWYQQKSSQAPKLLFHYYDKDFNNEADTPDNFQSRRPNTSFCFLDIRSPGLGDTAMYLCATSEKRISGSSRETQYFGPGTRLLVL.